The entry that follows covers one T cell receptor (beta chain) sequence. The data were taken from a study of CD8+ T cells in alopecia areata. Isolated RNA was reverse transcribed into cDNA used as the sequencing template. The data were produced by immunoSEQ multiplex PCR, yet TCRdb's version contains in-frame clones alone and is incomplete. The data hold 130,000 to 150,000 clones, with about 87% observed a single time. This CDR3 comprises 13 residues. The ends were cut back, 3 bases at V and 2 bases at J, with 7 bases in the middle. Germline CDR1 and CDR2: SNHLY and FYNNEI. The gene calls are TRBV2 and TRBJ1-2; unclear D gene. The TCR originated in a human donor with alopecia areata. This specimen was CD8+ T cells sorted from blood, taken at week 0. CDR3 nucleotides: TGTGCCAGCAGTGACACGGCGAACTATGGCTACACCTTC. Its protein product is CASSDTANYGYTF.